The 23 T cell receptor beta chains below come from one sample, sequenced in a study of cytomegalovirus exposure and HLA in healthy donors (dated by TCRdb to 2015 to 2018). Libraries were built with the immunoSEQ multiplex PCR assay. A mixture of 60 forward primers for TCR Vbeta segments and 13 reverse primers for TCR Jbeta segments was used in the multiplex PCR. Entries here come from immuneACCESS through TCRdb and include only in-frame sequences with V and J called. Some clones fail to appear in such tables; in the studies checked, an unresolved V gene covers under half of the shortfall, and the cause of the remainder is unknown. In all, the sample holds under 150,000 clones, and about 85% of those were seen once. The ten largest clones capture around 1.7% of the sample. Sequenced sample: PBMCs. The receptor set was obtained from a boy between 10 and 17 years old in good health and CMV-seronegative.

This sequence joins TRBV6-4 and TRBJ2-1; 8 bases fit TRBD2. Losses at the gene ends were 0 bases for V and 7 bases for J; bases not matched to a gene: 5. The CDR3 is 15 residues long. CDR1 and CDR2 (germline): MRHNA, SNTAGT. The chain's CDR3 is CASSDSTGGGNEQFF. In DNA form, the CDR3 reads TGTGCCAGCAGTGACTCTACGGGAGGGGGGAATGAGCAGTTCTTC.

This chain uses TRBV5-1 with TRBJ2-3; 10 nucleotides match TRBD2. The J segment lost 4 bases and the V segment lost 0 bases, leaving 5 bases of the junction unmatched. Germline CDR1 SGHRS, CDR2 YFSETQ. This CDR3 is 16 amino acids long. CDR3 bases: TGCGCCAGCAGCTTGGGAGCGGGAGGGCTTGCAGATACGCAGTATTTT. It codes for CASSLGAGGLADTQYF.

This clone was seen a few times. V and J are TRBV5-8 and TRBJ1-5; D remains unclear. V dropped 0 bases and J dropped 4 bases, with 11 bases sitting between them. CDR3 length: 15 amino acids. The germline CDR1 and CDR2 sequences are SGHTS and YDEGEE. CDR3 DNA sequence: TGTGCCAGCAGCTTGGGCAGGCGACCGAATCAGCCCCAGCATTTT. Translating it yields CASSLGRRPNQPQHF. Full variable domain (outside the CDR3, taken from reference TRBV5-8 and TRBJ1-5): EAGVTQSPTHLIKTRGQQATLRCSPISGHTSVYWYQQALGLGLQFLLWYDEGEERNRGNFPPRFSGRQFPNYSSELNVNALELEDSALYLCASSLGRRPNQPQHFGDGTRLSIL.

The chain carries TRBV7-8 and TRBJ1-4; TRBD1 matches 8 bases. CDR3 length: 16 amino acids. V was pared by 1 base and J by 10 bases, with 11 bases of the junction left unmatched. Germline CDR1 and CDR2: SGHVS and FQNEAQ. CDR3 nucleotides: TGTGCCAGCAGCTTAGACAGGGGGAGAGGGTCAGGAAAACTGTTTTTT. Translated, it gives CASSLDRGRGSGKLFF.

The CDR3 region has the DNA TGTGCCAGTACCACAGGGGGCAATCAGCCCCAGCATTTT. This codes for CASTTGGNQPQHF. The chain carries TRBV7-6 and TRBJ1-5, with 7 bases fitting TRBD1. Unmatched junction bases numbered 4, after V lost 9 bases and J lost 2 bases. Germline CDR1 reads SGHVS; CDR2 reads FNYEAQ. The CDR3 has 13 amino acids.

This clone appeared a single time. The V and J genes are TRBV7-3 and TRBJ2-1, with D perhaps matching TRBD2 (7 bases). Trimming removed 5 bases from V and 7 bases from J, with 21 bases in between. This CDR3 region has 16 residues. Germline-derived CDR1 and CDR2 are SGHTA and FQGTGA. CDR3 residues: CASSPTRGLGGNEQFF. The CDR3 DNA is TGTGCCAGCAGCCCGACGCGGGGGCTAGGTGGAAATGAGCAGTTCTTC. Full variable domain (remainder filled in from reference TRBV7-3 and TRBJ2-1): GAGVSQTPSNKVTEKGKYVELRCDPISGHTALYWYRQSLGQGPEFLIYFQGTGAADDSGLPNDRFFAVRPEGSVSTLKIQRTERGDSAVYLCASSPTRGLGGNEQFFGPGTRLTVL.

The chain links TRBV5-4 to TRBJ2-7; TRBD1 might be the D (6 bases). V was shortened by 4 bases and J by 5 bases, with 25 bases between the two germline ends. This CDR3 contains 17 residues. CDR1 is SGHNT and CDR2 is YYREEE in the germline V gene (reference sequence). CDR3 DNA: TGTGCCAGCAGCGAAGCGTTGGTAGGGGCAGGGGAAAACGAGCAGTACTTC. Its protein product is CASSEALVGAGENEQYF.

This clone showed up just a few times. The chain couples TRBV5-6 to TRBJ1-1, with a possible D match to TRBD1 (5 bases). The CDR3 sequence is 14 residues long. Trimming removed 4 bases from V and 2 bases from J, with 12 bases in between. CDR1 and CDR2 (germline): SGHDT, YYEEEE. CDR3 in DNA: TGTGCCAGCAGCCTGACGGGGGGAAACACTGAAGCTTTCTTT. This translates into CASSLTGGNTEAFF. Full variable domain (outside the CDR3, taken from reference TRBV5-6 and TRBJ1-1): DAGVTQSPTHLIKTRGQQVTLRCSPKSGHDTVSWYQQALGQGPQFIFQYYEEEERQRGNFPDRFSGHQFPNYSSELNVNALLLGDSALYLCASSLTGGNTEAFFGQGTRLTVV.

J is TRBJ2-1 and V is TRBV4-1; D gene unclear. The ends were cut back, 1 base at V and 6 bases at J, with 16 bases in the middle. The CDR3 has 16 residues. Germline V lookup: CDR1 MGHRA, CDR2 YSYEKL. In DNA, the CDR3 is TGCGCCAGCAGCCAAGTAAGTGCCCCTGGCGGCAATGAGCAGTTCTTC. Protein: CASSQVSAPGGNEQFF.

The chain is built from TRBV5-1 and TRBJ2-5; a weak D match, TRBD2 (5 bases). Trimming took 10 bases from V and 5 from J, leaving 9 bases between them. The CDR3 runs to 10 residues. Germline V gene data show CDR1 as SGHRS and CDR2 as YFSETQ. CDR3 in amino acids: CACGGETQYF. The CDR3 region has the DNA TGCGCCTGCGGAGGTGAGACCCAGTACTTC.

This chain's CDR3 is CASSWSRDRGVGNEQFF. As DNA, the CDR3 is TGCGCCAGCAGCTGGTCCCGGGACAGGGGGGTGGGGAATGAGCAGTTCTTC. This chain links TRBV5-1 with TRBJ2-1; TRBD1 matches 11 bases. This CDR3 is 17 amino acids long. Germline loops: CDR1 SGHRS, CDR2 YFSETQ. J lost 7 bases, V lost 3 bases, and 12 bases had no gene match.

The chain carries TRBV5-1 and TRBJ1-5; a weak D match, TRBD1 (6 bases). CDR1 is SGHRS and CDR2 is YFSETQ in the germline V gene. V lost 2 bases, J lost 6 bases, and 9 bases lay in between. This CDR3 contains 13 residues. CDR3 region: CASSFTGTQPQHF. CDR3 nucleotide sequence: TGCGCCAGCAGCTTTACAGGGACTCAGCCCCAGCATTTT. Full variable domain (remainder filled in from reference TRBV5-1 and TRBJ1-5): KAGVTQTPRYLIKTRGQQVTLSCSPISGHRSVSWYQQTPGQGLQFLFEYFSETQRNKGNFPGRFSGRQFSNSRSEMNVSTLELGDSALYLCASSFTGTQPQHFGDGTRLSIL.

This clone occurred once. The V call is TRBV2, the J call TRBJ1-2, with a weak D call TRBD1 (5 bases). With 2 bases removed from V and 8 bases from J, the gap between germline ends came to 12 bases. The CDR3 covers 13 residues. Germline lookup yields CDR1 SNHLY and CDR2 FYNNEI. CDR3 DNA sequence: TGTGCCAGCAGTGAACTGGTCGGGGGGGGCTACACCTTC. It is translated as CASSELVGGGYTF.

The chain links TRBV29-1 to TRBJ2-2; 7 nucleotides align to TRBD2. Losses at the gene ends were 6 bases for V and 3 bases for J; bases not matched to a gene: 7. The CDR3 has 14 residues. CDR1 is SQVTM, CDR2 ANQGSEA, per germline. The CDR3 region is CSVSGRSDTGELFF. DNA of the CDR3: TGCAGCGTCTCCGGGAGGAGTGACACCGGGGAGCTGTTTTTT.

The V gene is TRBV6-5, the J gene TRBJ1-1; TRBD1 matches at 9 bases. With 9 bases clipped from V and 4 bases from J, the junction kept 3 bases outside the gene matches. Per the germline V gene, CDR1 is MNHEY and CDR2 is SVGAGI. The CDR3 is made up of 12 amino acids. This CDR3 is CASGQGSTEAFF. CDR3 DNA sequence: TGTGCCAGTGGACAGGGGAGCACTGAAGCTTTCTTT.

The genes are TRBV6-5 and TRBJ1-6, with a weak D call TRBD1 (5 bases). The CDR3 has 13 residues. Germline assignment: CDR1 MNHEY and CDR2 SVGAGI. V was pared by 2 bases and J by 13 bases, with 12 bases between. The CDR3 DNA sequence: TGTGCCAGCAGTTACACAGGTTTCCCTCCCCTCCACTTT. It is translated as CASSYTGFPPLHF.

The rearrangement uses TRBV27 and TRBJ2-3, with 7 bases lining up with TRBD2. After removal of 4 bases from V and 2 bases from J, the junction contained 9 bases not matched to a gene. This CDR3 region has 16 residues. CDR1 and CDR2 from the germline V gene are MNHEY and SMNVEV (reference sequence). CDR3 sequence (DNA): TGTGCCAGCAGTTATGTGGCGGGGGAGTCCACAGATACGCAGTATTTT. This gives the protein CASSYVAGESTDTQYF.

This clone was detected ten times or more. The chain joins TRBV4-3 to TRBJ2-6; D ambiguous. The V gene lost 4 bases and the J gene lost 0 bases, with 7 bases spanning the gap. CDR3 length equals 15 residues. CDR1 is LGHNA and CDR2 is YSLEER in the germline V gene. The CDR3 spells CASSRDNSGANVLTF. The CDR3 DNA reads TGCGCCAGCAGCCGAGACAACTCTGGGGCCAACGTCCTGACTTTC.

This clone was seen only a few times. CDR3 protein: CASSLSQTEAFF. CDR3 nucleotide sequence: TGTGCCAGCTCACTGAGCCAAACTGAAGCTTTCTTT. The rearrangement joins TRBV18 to TRBJ1-1; no clear D gene. The CDR3 contains 12 residues. V gave up 4 bases and J gave up 5 bases, with 8 bases separating them. The germline V gene has CDR1 KGHSH and CDR2 LQKENI.

V gene TRBV9 combines with J gene TRBJ2-2, with TRBD2 matching 14 bases. Per the germline V gene, CDR1 is SGDLS and CDR2 is YYNGEE. The V segment lost 0 bases and the J segment 6 bases; nucleotides outside the gene matches: 4. The CDR3 covers 17 residues. Written as DNA, the CDR3 is TGTGCCAGCAGCGTAGGACTAGCGGGAGGGCCTTCCGGGGAGCTGTTTTTT. It specifies CASSVGLAGGPSGELFF.

The V gene is TRBV5-6, the J gene TRBJ2-1; 9 bases line up with TRBD2. CDR1 is SGHDT and CDR2 is YYEEEE in the germline V gene. V lost 5 bases to trimming and J lost 7 bases; unmatched junction nucleotides: 22. The CDR3 length is 19 residues. CDR3 DNA sequence: TGTGCCAGCAGACGTAGAGGGCTAGCGGGGAACTTGTCGTCGAATGAGCAGTTCTTC. Its protein is CASRRRGLAGNLSSNEQFF.

The V gene is TRBV19, the J gene TRBJ1-6; a possible D gene is TRBD1 (5 bases). This CDR3 is 15 amino acids long. Germline V gene lookup returns CDR1 LNHDA and CDR2 SQIVND (reference sequence). The germline V and J ends were trimmed by 5 bases and 7 bases, with 15 bases remaining between them. CDR3 sequence (DNA): TGTGCCAGTAGTGCCAGCGCAGGGTCCAATTCACCCCTCCACTTT. It translates to CASSASAGSNSPLHF. Combining the CDR3 with reference TRBV19 and TRBJ1-6 gives the whole variable domain DGGITQSPKYLFRKEGQNVTLSCEQNLNHDAMYWYRQDPGQGLRLIYYSQIVNDFQKGDIAEGYSVSREKKESFPLTVTSAQKNPTAFYLCASSASAGSNSPLHFGNGTRLTVT.

The chain employs TRBV4-2 and TRBJ2-2; maybe TRBD2 (5 bases). The germline gives CDR1 LGHNA, CDR2 YNFKEQ. This CDR3 region has 14 residues. Trimming took off 0 bases at V and 9 bases at J, with 11 bases between the two ends. This CDR3 is CASSQETGGRELFF. The CDR3, as DNA: TGTGCCAGCAGCCAAGAGACTGGAGGAAGGGAGCTGTTTTTT.